The clone carrying this T cell receptor beta chain was observed a single time. In the original analysis: Reference gene primer amplification gave nucleated cell count estimates. Measured with immunoSEQ multiplex PCR; TCRdb has only the in-frame clones, and not every one. For V, J and clone size, that table is used; D and trimming come from the DNA. This sample yields more than 50,000 clones, of which roughly 90% are seen a single time; about an eighth belongs to the top ten. The CDR3 extends over 16 amino acids. Germline lookup yields CDR1 MNHEY and CDR2 SMNVEV (reference sequence). V lost 3 bases to trimming and J lost 7 bases; unmatched junction nucleotides: 8. The record originates from a study of blood T cell repertoires in COVID-19. Study overall: The United States, Italy and Spain provided the acute and convalescent COVID-19 samples. In each case, the material was cDNA or gDNA derived from T cells, B-cell-depleted T cells, or PBMCs.

This chain links TRBV27 with TRBJ1-6; 8 positions match TRBD1. This receptor was identified in a human donor with active COVID-19. The donor label of this sample is uncertain. The sample taken for sequencing was peripheral blood. CDR3 nucleotide sequence: TGTGCCAGCAGTTTCGACAGGGGACTCTTCAATTCACCCCTCCACTTT. The encoded protein is CASSFDRGLFNSPLHF.